This T cell receptor (beta chain) was retrieved from a study of blood T cell repertoires in COVID-19. Authors' methods: Cell counts per sample came from amplifying reference gene primers. Produced via immunoSEQ multiplex PCR; TCRdb's table is partial and in-frame only. For V, J and clone size, that table is used; D and trimming come from the DNA. The sample includes some 250,000 clones, around 86% of them seen just once. The sequenced material came from peripheral blood. The sequence derives from a man between 25 and 39 years old who had recovered from COVID-19.

CDR3 bases: TGTGCCAGCAGCACCCGAGGACTAGCGGGCACAGATACGCAGTATTTT. Translated: CASSTRGLAGTDTQYF. The gene calls are TRBV9 and TRBJ2-3, with 10 bases matching TRBD2. V shed 4 bases and J 1 base; nucleotides not matched to a gene: 6. The germline V gene encodes CDR1 SGDLS and CDR2 YYNGEE. This CDR3 is built from 16 residues.